Following are 2 T cell receptor beta chains from one sample sequenced in a study of T-cell memory formation after mild COVID-19. TCRdb re-called the 5' RACE reads through MiXCR, storing one row per CDR3 protein. The sample has roughly 510,000 distinct CDR3 sequences; about 18% are singletons. The material sequenced was PBMCs or a T cell subset sorted from them (not recorded which). The receptors here all came from an adult woman who had mild COVID-19 (a few samples of this study predate the infection). Cell type and time point are not known.

This CDR3 is CASSYSQGGYEQYF. The CDR3 nucleotides are TGTGCCAGCAGTTACTCTCAGGGGGGCTACGAGCAGTACTTC. The rearrangement links TRBV6-5 to TRBJ2-7; D is possibly TRBD1 (7 bases). The CDR3 is 14 residues long. V lost 0 bases and J 3 bases, leaving 9 bases between the germline ends. Per the germline V gene, CDR1 is MNHEY and CDR2 is SVGAGI.

The chain couples TRBV29-1 to TRBJ2-3, with TRBD1 as a possible D gene (6 bases). This CDR3 is 15 amino acids long. CDR1 is SQVTM, CDR2 ANQGSEA, per germline. With 1 base removed from V and 2 bases from J, the gap between germline ends came to 13 bases. CDR3 DNA sequence: TGCAGCGTTGAAGTGGTAGGGGGAGACACAGATACGCAGTATTTT. Translation gives CSVEVVGGDTDTQYF.